The rows below give T cell receptor beta chains drawn from one sample of a study of T cells in Graves' hyperthyroidism and ophthalmopathy. TCRdb re-analysed the multiplex PCR reads in MiXCR, keeping a single row per CDR3 protein. The sample records some 350,000 distinct CDR3 sequences, about 20% being singletons. The sample was blood. The receptors were sampled from a woman between 18 and 29 years old with Graves' hyperthyroidism. Both conserved end residues are part of each CDR3. D genes are given only for firm matches. The listing skips clone size in some rows; elsewhere it reads once, few, many or a size class.

>TRBJ1-2|.|many|TRBV5-6
CASSWTRTDGGGYTF
>TRBJ1-2|.|many|TRBV7-3
CASSLQSGTIDGYTF
>TRBJ2-2|.|.|TRBV2
CASSALPGDTGELFF
>TRBJ1-2|.|few|TRBV11-1
CASSSYGRTEYGYGYTF
>TRBJ2-2|TRBD1|many|TRBV12-3/TRBV12-4
CASSTRDRGQGTGELFF
>TRBJ1-3|TRBD1|many|TRBV6-5
CASSRQGGGNTIYF
>TRBJ2-3|TRBD2|.|TRBV11-1
CASQRGGGTDTQYF
>TRBJ1-2|.|many|TRBV9
CASSTNQGPFYGYTF
>TRBJ1-5|.|many|TRBV28
CASRLGGRVRNQPQHF
>TRBJ2-3|.|.|TRBV6-1
CASSEGQGGPNTDTQYF
>TRBJ1-1|.|.|TRBV6-2/TRBV6-3
CASRGLSRSWENTEAFF
>TRBJ1-5|.|many|TRBV27
CASSSVPSNQPQHF